These 4 T cell receptor beta chains came from one sample sequenced in a study of PD-1 blockade in classical Hodgkin lymphoma. The patients all showed relapse after autologous stem cell transplantation, while their brentuximab vedotin exposure varied. Negative selection with magnetic separation was used to purify CD4+ T cells from thawed PBMCs. TCRdb keeps only in-frame clones here, not all; method: immunoSEQ multiplex PCR. The sample contains tens of thousands of clones, over 75% of which appear only once. Sequenced material: CD4+ T cells from blood, taken at baseline. Receptor source: a human donor with classical Hodgkin lymphoma.

The chain joins TRBV5-1 to TRBJ2-3; a possible D gene is TRBD2 (6 bases). CDR3 length equals 13 residues. The V end was cut by 4 bases, the J end by 8 bases, with 14 bases between. Germline values: CDR1 SGHRS, CDR2 YFSETQ. CDR3 DNA: TGCGCCAGCAGCACCGGGACTTCGGGTACGCAGTATTTT. Protein sequence: CASSTGTSGTQYF.

A note on this clone: The junction shows a germline mismatch at one end, possibly a read error. Different DNA sequences within this sample yield the same CDR3. The chain recombines TRBV11-2 with TRBJ1-1, with D tentatively TRBD1 (5 bases). The CDR3 is 14 amino acids. The germline gives CDR1 SGHAT, CDR2 FQNNGV. The CDR3 region has the DNA TGTGCCAGCAGCTTAGCGGGGGGGAACACTGAGGCTTTCTTT. Residues: CASSLAGGNTEAFF.

This chain links TRBV7-9 with TRBJ1-2; 10 bases map to TRBD1. J was trimmed by 4 bases and V by 3 bases; bases with no gene match: 14. The V gene's germline CDR1 is SEHNR and CDR2 FQNEAQ (reference sequence). The CDR3 covers 18 residues. The CDR3 DNA reads TGTGCCAGCAGCTTCCCGGGACAGGGGTCTCATATCGGCTATGGCTACACCTTC. Translating gives CASSFPGQGSHIGYGYTF.

The rearrangement joins TRBV4-1 to TRBJ2-7, with 9 bases lining up with TRBD2. V was clipped by 1 base and J by 4 bases; unmatched bases: 5. Germline CDR1 and CDR2: MGHRA and YSYEKL. CDR3 size: 15 residues. In nucleotides, the CDR3 is TGCGCCAGCAGCCAAGGAGGGACTAGCAGATACGAGCAGTACTTC. As protein: CASSQGGTSRYEQYF.